Given below is one T cell receptor beta chain in context. Repertoires were generated with immunoSEQ multiplex PCR, while TCRdb's copy carries only in-frame clones and drops some. The sample has hundreds of thousands of clones; 75% to 90% are singletons. The data originate from a study of blood T cell repertoires in COVID-19. Study details: Sites in the United States, Italy and Spain provided acute and convalescent COVID-19 samples.

With 5 bases removed from V and 10 bases from J, the gap between germline ends came to 27 bases. The CDR3 loop spans 18 amino acids. CDR1 SGHAT and CDR2 FQNNGV come from the germline V gene. Participants were aged about 18 to 90 years, lived in roughly 23 US areas, and enrolled virtually. Cohorts were assigned according to the clinical history that participants reported. Cohort 3 donors were reported recovered after two negative PCRs, clearance, or symptom resolution. Sequencing used PBMCs or T cells enriched from blood (not recorded which). The chain is built from TRBV11-2 and TRBJ1-6; a weak D match, TRBD1 (6 bases). This TCR was sampled from a man aged 55 to 70 who had recovered from COVID-19. The CDR3 here is CASSRMMITGSGGSPLHF. CDR3 nucleotide sequence: TGTGCCAGCAGCCGCATGATGATTACAGGGTCTGGGGGCTCACCCCTCCACTTT. Full variable domain (outside the CDR3, taken from reference TRBV11-2 and TRBJ1-6): EAGVAQSPRYKIIEKRQSVAFWCNPISGHATLYWYQQILGQGPKLLIQFQNNGVVDDSQLPKDRFSAERLKGVDSTLKIQPAKLEDSAVYLCASSRMMITGSGGSPLHFGNGTRLTVT.